The next 4 T cell receptor beta chains were all read from a single sample in a study of TIL therapy for anti-PD-1-resistant metastatic lung cancer. Documented time point: pre-treatment sample, taken before nivolumab and TIL therapy. The libraries were made with immunoSEQ v3. Profiled with immunoSEQ multiplex PCR; TCRdb holds only in-frame clones, not every one. Among some 60,000 clones listed, 70% to 75% were seen once. The sample was blood, taken at baseline. The receptors originated from a person between 25 and 79 years old with non-small cell lung cancer.

The V call is TRBV7-8, the J call TRBJ1-4, with TRBD1 matching over 7 bases. V was clipped by 6 bases and J by 5 bases; unmatched bases: 12. The germline gives CDR1 SGHVS, CDR2 FQNEAQ. The CDR3 covers 16 residues. The CDR3: CASSTFGQALNEKLFF. DNA for the CDR3: TGTGCCAGCAGTACCTTCGGACAGGCTTTAAATGAAAAACTGTTTTTT.

V and J are TRBV5-1 and TRBJ2-7, with 11 positions matching TRBD1. This CDR3 spans 17 amino acids. The J segment lost 7 bases and the V segment lost 4 bases, leaving 16 bases of the junction unmatched. CDR1 and CDR2 from the germline V gene are SGHRS and YFSETQ. The DNA for the CDR3 is TGCGCCAGCAGCGCCAACCCCACAGGACAGGGGGCGGGTGAGCAGTACTTC. As protein: CASSANPTGQGAGEQYF. The complete variable domain, with remaining parts taken from reference TRBV5-1 and TRBJ2-7, reads KAGVTQTPRYLIKTRGQQVTLSCSPISGHRSVSWYQQTPGQGLQFLFEYFSETQRNKGNFPGRFSGRQFSNSRSEMNVSTLELGDSALYLCASSANPTGQGAGEQYFGPGTRLTVT.

V usage is TRBV10-3 and J usage is TRBJ2-2, with 8 bases that match TRBD1. CDR3 length: 13 amino acids. CDR1 ENHRY and CDR2 SYGVKD come from the germline V gene. With 9 bases clipped from V and 4 bases from J, the junction kept 4 bases outside the gene matches. CDR3 amino acids: CAIQGVGTGELFF. In DNA, the CDR3 is TGTGCCATACAGGGGGTCGGCACCGGGGAGCTGTTTTTT.

In its sample, this clone was seen once. V usage is TRBV5-4 and J usage is TRBJ2-2; 10 bases align to TRBD1. Trimming took 4 bases from V and 5 from J; bases not matched to a gene: 8. The CDR3 runs 16 residues. Looked up from germline, CDR1 is SGHNT and CDR2 is YYREEE (reference sequence). The CDR3 DNA reads as TGTGCCAGCAGCCCGTGGGACAGGGGACGTACCGGGGAGCTGTTTTTT. Its translation: CASSPWDRGRTGELFF.